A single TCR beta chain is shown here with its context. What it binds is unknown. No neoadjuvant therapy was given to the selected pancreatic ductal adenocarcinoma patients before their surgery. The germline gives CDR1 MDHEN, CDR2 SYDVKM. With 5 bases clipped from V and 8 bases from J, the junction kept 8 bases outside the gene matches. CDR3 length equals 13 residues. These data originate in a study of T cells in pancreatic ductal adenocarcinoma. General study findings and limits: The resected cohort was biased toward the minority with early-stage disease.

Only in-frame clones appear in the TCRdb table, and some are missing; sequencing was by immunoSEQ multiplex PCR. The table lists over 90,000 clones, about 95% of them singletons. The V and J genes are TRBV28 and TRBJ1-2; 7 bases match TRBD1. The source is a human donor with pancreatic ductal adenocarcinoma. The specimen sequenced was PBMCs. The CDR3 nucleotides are TGTGCCAGCAGTCCGGAGGGGGCTCGGGGCTACACCTTC. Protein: CASSPEGARGYTF.